The T cell receptor (beta chain) under discussion was sequenced for a study of blood T cells in healthy people across ages. This CDR3 is 13 amino acids long. Germline loops: CDR1 SQVTM, CDR2 ANQGSEA. V shed 2 bases and J shed 10 bases, with 12 bases lying between them. This clonotype showed up just a few times. What it binds is not known. Next came a second PCR, run for about 6 to 11 cycles, which used a sample-barcoded 5' primer along with a J-beta primer mix. TCRdb re-derived calls from the 5' RACE reads in MiXCR, one entry per CDR3 protein. This sample has about 760,000 distinct CDR3 sequences, with roughly 50% found just once. Every sample gave at least 6 micrograms of total RNA when it was extracted. Study-level findings and limits: Roughly linear declines in TCR beta diversity per million T cells occurred with age. Shifts in expanded clonotypes may have been confounded by donor CMV status, which was unknown. More naive CD4+ cells and higher diversity marked long-lived donors relative to aged donors.

The V call is TRBV29-1, the J call TRBJ1-6; D uncertain. The sample taken for sequencing was blood. This clonotype originated in a man aged 35 to 55 in good health. CDR3 amino acids: CSVESELGSPLHF. The DNA of the CDR3 is TGCAGCGTTGAAAGCGAGTTAGGATCACCCCTCCACTTT.